This T cell receptor beta chain was profiled in a study of shared clonotypes between healthy human individuals. The study, taken as a whole, reports: About 5% of naive CD4 clonotypes were shared across a few donors. Few donors restricted represented genetic and exposure-history diversity.

Original analysis: There were no quality scores in the junction-only immunoSEQ sequences, so filtering differed. This table comes from immunoSEQ multiplex PCR, and its TCRdb copy is limited to in-frame clones, with some not included. The V and J calls and the clone size are those of that table, but D and trimming were determined from the DNA. The sample holds nearly 750,000 clones, over 55% seen once. Concerning this clone: Its matching antigen is unknown.

V lost 7 bases and J 2 bases, leaving 20 bases between the germline ends. Germline CDR1 reads MDHEN; CDR2 reads SYDVKM. CDR3 length: 16 residues. The chain links TRBV28 to TRBJ1-2, with D possibly being TRBD1 (5 bases). Sequenced: memory CD4+ T cells sorted from blood. As to subset: CD45RA-negative fraction. This sequence was found in a woman aged 25-40 years in good health. For the CDR3, the DNA is TGTGCCAGCACTACCCCCACCAGGACAAAAAACTATGGCTACACCTTC. Encoded protein: CASTTPTRTKNYGYTF.